The clone carrying this T cell receptor (beta chain) was seen many times. These data are taken from a study of T cells in Graves' hyperthyroidism and ophthalmopathy. Amplified TCR beta CDR3 regions derived from RNA transcripts. The primer set for the first-round RT-PCR of the TCR CDR3 was HTBI. TCRdb called the multiplex PCR reads again in MiXCR, with one record for every CDR3 protein. In the table there are 550,000 to 700,000 distinct CDR3 sequences, approximately 14% of which are singletons. The V gene's germline CDR1 is LNHNV and CDR2 YYDKDF (reference sequence). This CDR3 comprises 14 residues. V shed 5 bases and J 1 base; nucleotides not matched to a gene: 4.

V and J are TRBV15 and TRBJ1-1, with 7 bases that match TRBD1. The sequenced material came from blood. The TCR comes from a woman aged 40 to 55 with Graves' ophthalmopathy. Here the CDR3 reads CATSLDRANTEAFF. CDR3 nucleotides: TGTGCCACCAGCCTCGACAGGGCGAACACTGAAGCTTTCTTT.